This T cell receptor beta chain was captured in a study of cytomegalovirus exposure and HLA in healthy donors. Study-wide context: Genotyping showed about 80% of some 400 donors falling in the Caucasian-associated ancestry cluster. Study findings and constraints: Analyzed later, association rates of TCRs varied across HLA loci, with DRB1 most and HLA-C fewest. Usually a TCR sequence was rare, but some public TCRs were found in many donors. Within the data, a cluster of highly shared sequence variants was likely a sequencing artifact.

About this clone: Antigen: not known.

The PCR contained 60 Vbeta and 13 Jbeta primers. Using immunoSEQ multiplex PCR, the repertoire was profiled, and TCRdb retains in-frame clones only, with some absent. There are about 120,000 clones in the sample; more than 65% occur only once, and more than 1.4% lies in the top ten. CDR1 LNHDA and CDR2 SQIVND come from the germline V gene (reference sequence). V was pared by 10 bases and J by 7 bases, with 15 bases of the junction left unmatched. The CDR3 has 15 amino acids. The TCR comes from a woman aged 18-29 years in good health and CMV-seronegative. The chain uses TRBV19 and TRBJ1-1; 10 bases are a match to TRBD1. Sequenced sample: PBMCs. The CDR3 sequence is CATTGTGVKLVEAFF. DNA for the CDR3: TGTGCCACTACAGGGACAGGGGTAAAATTAGTTGAAGCTTTCTTT.